The 21 T cell receptor beta chains below were found in one sample sequenced in a study of tumor and adjacent non-tumor tissue in lung cancer. Three rounds of nested PCR, following a modified ARM-PCR protocol, produced the TCRbeta library. TCRdb used MiXCR to reprocess the multiplex PCR reads, holding one entry per CDR3 protein. This sample has fewer than 120,000 distinct CDR3 sequences, with about 87% found just once. RNA was extracted from bulk tissue without any cell sorting. The sequenced sample consisted of lung tumor tissue. These receptors were taken from a man aged 65-85 years with non-small cell lung cancer.

In regard to this clonotype: A junction end diverges from the germline sequence, so it may reflect a read error. V gene TRBV20-1 combines with J gene TRBJ2-5; no clear D gene. The germline V gene encodes CDR1 DFQATT and CDR2 SNEGSKA (reference sequence). The CDR3 length is 11 residues. The CDR3 loop reads CSASPEETLHF. CDR3 in DNA: TGCAGTGCTAGTCCTGAAGAGACCCTGCACTTC.

A single count supports this clonotype. A junction boundary mismatches the germline segment, possibly from a read error. V is TRBV7-8 and J is TRBJ1-2; perhaps TRBD1 as D (5 bases). Germline values: CDR1 SGHVS, CDR2 FQNEAQ. The CDR3 is made up of 16 amino acids. The CDR3 region has the DNA TGTGCCAGCAGCCCGAACGGCCCAGGGATTAACTGTGGCTACACCTTC. It codes for CASSPNGPGINCGYTF.

Remarks on this clonotype: The conserved phenylalanine or tryptophan normally closing the CDR3 is absent here, so this likely arose from a read error. Because the CDR3's place on the DNA is in doubt, the DNA is left out and the CDR3 is given as listed by TCRdb. The V gene is TRBV12-5, the J gene TRBJ1-1. The germline gives CDR1 LGHNT, CDR2 FRNRAP. The CDR3 contains 13 residues when both ends are counted. The chain's CDR3 is CASGLTGDTEVFI.

As regards this clonotype: One junction end disagrees with the germline gene, perhaps due to a read error. The rearrangement uses TRBV5-5 and TRBJ1-5; 12 positions match TRBD1. This CDR3 spans 14 amino acids. Germline V CDR1 and CDR2: SGHKS, YYEKEE (reference sequence). The CDR3 is CASSRDRGREPQDF. CDR3 coding DNA: TGTGCCAGCAGCCGGGACAGGGGGCGAGAGCCCCAGGATTTT.

The chain has TRBV29-1 and TRBJ2-7; D remains ambiguous. The CDR3 has 11 amino acids. CDR1 SQVTM and CDR2 ANQGSEA come from the germline V gene. V shed 3 bases and J shed 10 bases, with 13 bases lying between them. CDR3 DNA sequence: TGCAGCGTTGAGTCGCCACGCGACCAGTACTTC. This encodes CSVESPRDQYF.

This clonotype was seen a few times. One end of the junction does not line up with germline, which may come from a read error. The chain carries TRBV11-2 and TRBJ2-5; either TRBD1 or TRBD2 may supply D (5 bases each). The CDR3 totals 14 residues. The germline gives CDR1 SGHAT, CDR2 FQNNGV. CDR3 nucleotide sequence: TGTGCCACCAGCTTAGTCTTCGGGGCCGAGACCCAGTACTTC. Translating it yields CATSLVFGAETQYF.

This clonotype was seen only a few times. The gene calls are TRBV5-1 and TRBJ2-5; D not resolved. The CDR3 has 16 residues. Per germline, CDR1 SGHRS and CDR2 YFSETQ. V was clipped by 4 bases and J by 7 bases, with 23 bases between them. CDR3 region: CASSDQDGSFLGTQYF. The CDR3 DNA reads as TGCGCCAGCAGCGATCAGGACGGTTCGTTTCTCGGGACCCAGTACTTC.

Comment on this clonotype: This may be a read error, as it is one base from a much larger clone. The chain uses TRBV28 and TRBJ2-2, with unresolved D. The CDR3 consists of 13 residues. CDR1 MDHEN and CDR2 SYDVKM come from the germline V gene. CDR3 residues: CASSSANTRELFF. In DNA form, the CDR3 reads TGTGCCAGCAGTTCCGCGAACACCAGGGAGCTGTTTTTT.

As regards this clonotype: The junction departs from germline at one end; a sequencing error may be responsible. The rearrangement links TRBV11-1 to TRBJ1-2; unclear D gene. The CDR3 is 12 residues long. The V gene's germline CDR1 is SGHAT and CDR2 FQDESV (reference sequence). DNA for the CDR3: TGTGCCAGATGCTTATACGGATATGGCTACAGCTTC. Translating gives CARCLYGYGYSF. The full variable domain, completed using reference TRBV11-1 and TRBJ1-2, is EAEVAQSPRYKITEKSQAVAFWCDPISGHATLYWYRQILGQGPELLVQFQDESVVDDSQLPKDRFSAERLKGVDSTLKIQPAELGDSAMYLCARCLYGYGYSFGSGTRLTVV.

Many counts were recorded for this clonotype. The chain combines TRBV28 with TRBJ2-5, with no clear D. The V gene's germline CDR1 is MDHEN and CDR2 SYDVKM. Trimming left V 5 bases short and J 2 bases short, with 12 bases between. The CDR3 sequence is 14 residues long. The CDR3: CASSPRRIQETQYF. The CDR3 DNA sequence: TGTGCCAGCAGTCCCCGCCGGATTCAAGAGACCCAGTACTTC.

The J gene is TRBJ1-2, the V gene TRBV5-1; tentatively, D is TRBD1 (5 bases). The CDR3 is 14 amino acids. Germline V gene data show CDR1 as SGHRS and CDR2 as YFSETQ. V was cut by 4 bases and J by 8 bases, with 18 bases left in between. The CDR3 reads CASSLDMTLGGYTF. CDR3 DNA sequence: TGCGCCAGCAGCCTGGACATGACCCTGGGGGGCTACACCTTC.

The chain is built from TRBV5-4 and TRBJ2-5; the D is unclear. This CDR3 region has 14 residues. The germline CDR1 and CDR2 sequences are SGHNT and YYREEE (reference sequence). Between the trimmed V and J ends, which lost 9 bases and 2 bases, there was a span of 17 bases. In DNA, the CDR3 is TGTGCCATCAGTTTGAGGCGGCGTCAAGAGACCCAGTACTTC. It translates to CAISLRRRQETQYF.

For this clonotype: One junction end does not reproduce the germline sequence, and a read error may be involved. V is TRBV12-5 and J is TRBJ2-1, with D perhaps matching TRBD2 (6 bases). Germline V gene lookup returns CDR1 LGHNT and CDR2 FRNRAP. This CDR3 is 12 amino acids long. The CDR3 nucleotides are TGTGTTAGTGGTGTCACTAGCAGTGAACAGTTCTTC. Amino acids: CVSGVTSSEQFF.

This clonotype has a single count. Since a much larger clone is just one base distant, this may be a read error. J is TRBJ2-1 and V is TRBV20-1; 7 bases fit TRBD2. CDR1 is DFQATT, CDR2 SNEGSKA, per germline (reference sequence). This CDR3 is built from 15 residues. Germline trimming cut 2 bases from V and 5 bases from J; bases unmatched to any gene: 9. CDR3 protein: CSARPGRAYNNEQFF. The CDR3 region has the DNA TGCAGTGCTAGACCAGGGAGGGCCTATAACAATGAGCAGTTCTTC.

This clonotype has only one observation. The chain joins TRBV28 to TRBJ2-7, with 9 bases aligning to TRBD1. The CDR3 runs 15 residues. Germline V gene sequence: CDR1 MDHEN, CDR2 SYDVKM. V dropped 7 bases and J dropped 7; count of bases not matched to a gene: 14. CDR3 protein: CASKGMETGGYEQYF. The CDR3 coding sequence is TGTGCCAGCAAGGGGATGGAGACAGGGGGTTATGAGCAGTACTTC.

About this clonotype: Since a much larger clone is just one base distant, this may be a read error. The V call is TRBV20-1, the J call TRBJ2-2, with D perhaps TRBD2 (5 bases). CDR1 DFQATT and CDR2 SNEGSKA come from the germline V gene (reference sequence). The CDR3 has 12 residues. As DNA, the CDR3 is TGCAGTGCACAAACGAACACCGGGGAGCTGATTTTT. It is translated as CSAQTNTGELIF.

Comments on this clonotype: Compared with germline, one end of the junction differs, possibly owing to a read error. The chain is built from TRBV4-1 and TRBJ2-7; TRBD1 or TRBD2 may be the D gene (6 bases each). CDR1 and CDR2 from the germline V gene are MGHRA and YSYEKL. The CDR3 has 16 residues. The CDR3 is CASSRTLAGKGDEQYF. DNA for the CDR3: TGCGCCAGCAGCCGGACACTGGCGGGAAAGGGGGATGAGCAGTATTTC.

V and J are TRBV29-1 and TRBJ2-2; 9 bases are a match to TRBD1. Germline CDR1 is SQVTM and CDR2 is ANQGSEA. The CDR3 has 14 amino acids. CDR3 in DNA: TGCAGGATTACCGGGACAGGGAATCTCAGTGAGCTGTTTTTT. This gives the protein CRITGTGNLSELFF.

Details on this clonotype: With a much larger clone just one base away, this may be a read error. The V and J genes are TRBV9 and TRBJ1-2; the D is unclear. Germline V gene sequence: CDR1 SGDLS, CDR2 YYNGEE. The CDR3 spans 13 residues. The CDR3 DNA is TGTGACAGCAGCGAGGCAGGCAGCTATGGCTACACCTTC. This encodes CDSSEAGSYGYTF.

This clonotype was seen only once. Because it lacks the conserved phenylalanine or tryptophan at the end, this CDR3 is likely a read error. The chain couples TRBV4-1 to TRBJ2-7, with 11 bases lining up with TRBD2. In germline, CDR1 is MGHRA, CDR2 YSYEKL. The CDR3 covers 16 residues. CDR3 in amino acids: CTGSRTLAGEGDEQYL. The CDR3 nucleotides read TGCACCGGCAGCCGGACACTAGCGGGAGAGGGGGACGAGCAGTACCTC.

This clonotype was detected only once. The chain is built from TRBV10-3 and TRBJ2-7; D is perhaps TRBD2 (6 bases). The germline V and J ends were trimmed by 5 bases and 7 bases, with 15 bases remaining between them. There are 13 residues in the CDR3. Germline CDR1 is ENHRY and CDR2 is SYGVKD. The CDR3 sequence is CAISQGPGREQYF. CDR3 bases: TGTGCCATCAGTCAGGGTCCGGGGAGGGAGCAGTACTTC.